The 32 T cell receptor beta chains reported below all come from one sample, sequenced in a study of blood T cell repertoires in COVID-19 (dated by TCRdb to 2020 to 2021). The library was built by means of the immunoSEQ multiplex PCR assay. TCRdb took this table from immuneACCESS and kept in-frame rearrangements with V and J called. Such tables lack part of the clones; where checked against another copy, unresolved V genes explain under half of the gap, and the rest is unexplained. A total of about 39,000 clones appear in this sample, approximately 91% of them only once. The ten largest clones represent approximately 2% of the sample. The material sequenced was peripheral blood. These receptors all stem from a man aged 45-60 years with active COVID-19.

This chain uses TRBV3-1 (or the pseudogene TRBV3-2) with TRBJ1-1; unclear D gene. The germline V gene has CDR1 LGHDT and CDR2 YNNKEL (reference sequence). The CDR3 runs 14 residues. The V end lost 0 bases, the J end lost 0 bases, and 5 bases lay between the germline ends. CDR3: CASSQELLNTEAFF. The CDR3 DNA sequence: TGTGCCAGCAGCCAAGAGCTACTGAACACTGAAGCTTTCTTT.

This chain connects TRBV7-9 to TRBJ1-1; D unclear. CDR1 is SEHNR, CDR2 FQNEAQ, per germline (reference sequence). CDR3 length: 12 amino acids. The V and J ends lost 1 base and 5 bases respectively, with 5 bases between them. The chain's CDR3 is CASSLDRTEAFF. CDR3 sequence (DNA): TGTGCCAGCAGCTTAGATCGGACTGAAGCTTTCTTT.

The V call is TRBV5-1, the J call TRBJ1-2; 9 nucleotides line up with TRBD1. Germline loops: CDR1 SGHRS, CDR2 YFSETQ. The junction had 5 bases not matched to a gene; V was cut back by 5 bases and J by 0 bases. This CDR3 comprises 15 residues. The CDR3 DNA sequence: TGCGCCAGCAGTTACGACAGGGGGTCTAACTATGGCTACACCTTC. This gives the protein CASSYDRGSNYGYTF.

The chain carries TRBV5-1 and TRBJ1-6; tentatively, D is TRBD1 (5 bases). With 0 bases removed from V and 10 bases from J, the gap between germline ends came to 11 bases. From germline, CDR1 is SGHRS and CDR2 YFSETQ. This CDR3 is 14 amino acids long. Here the CDR3 DNA reads TGCGCCAGCAGCTTGGCCGGGGGGTCCTCACCCCTCCACTTT. It encodes CASSLAGGSSPLHF.

The CDR3 sequence: CASSGGGLGSPLHF. CDR3 DNA sequence: TGTGCCAGCAGCGGGGGCGGACTAGGGTCACCCCTCCACTTT. The chain uses TRBV3-1 (or the pseudogene TRBV3-2) and TRBJ1-6; a weak D match, TRBD1 (6 bases). Trimming stripped 5 bases from V and 10 bases from J, with 15 bases between. CDR1 LGHDT and CDR2 YNNKEL come from the germline V gene (reference sequence). The CDR3 contains 14 residues.

The chain carries TRBV5-6 and TRBJ2-7, with TRBD2 matching over 13 bases. V trimming: 4 bases; J trimming: 3 bases; junction bases outside the gene matches: 7. Germline values: CDR1 SGHDT, CDR2 YYEEEE. The CDR3 runs 16 residues. The CDR3 DNA sequence: TGTGCCAGCAGCCCAGGACTAGCGGGAGTAGTCTACGAGCAGTACTTC. This sequence encodes CASSPGLAGVVYEQYF.

This chain uses TRBV4-3 with TRBJ2-2; 7 bases agree with TRBD2. Germline V gene data show CDR1 as LGHNA and CDR2 as YSLEER. The CDR3 loop spans 16 amino acids. V lost 4 bases to trimming and J lost 4 bases; unmatched junction nucleotides: 9. CDR3 sequence (DNA): TGCGCCAGCAGCCGCCACCGGACTAGTAGCACCGGGGAGCTGTTTTTT. This encodes CASSRHRTSSTGELFF.

The chain has TRBV6-2 or TRBV6-3 and TRBJ1-1; D remains unclear. CDR1 MNHEY and CDR2 SVGEGT come from the germline V gene. The CDR3 runs 16 residues. Trimming left V 4 bases short and J 0 bases short, with 15 bases between. The DNA for the CDR3 is TGTGCCAGCAGTTTTTCCAGTCCTAGAATGAACACTGAAGCTTTCTTT. Its translation is CASSFSSPRMNTEAFF.

The V call is TRBV6-2 or TRBV6-3, the J call TRBJ2-2; tentative D call: TRBD2 (7 bases). Germline CDR1 MNHEY, CDR2 SVGEGT. The germline V and J ends were trimmed by 2 bases and 3 bases, with 22 bases remaining between them. This CDR3 spans 19 amino acids. The CDR3 region has the DNA TGTGCCAGCAGTTACCGCTCGGAGGGGGGGCGTTTCGACACCGGGGAGCTGTTTTTT. Protein sequence: CASSYRSEGGRFDTGELFF.

As DNA, the CDR3 is TGTGCCAGCAGCCAAGAGGGACTAGCTTCGGGTGAGCAGTTCTTC. Translated, it gives CASSQEGLASGEQFF. The V and J genes are TRBV3-1 (or the pseudogene TRBV3-2) and TRBJ2-1; 9 positions agree with TRBD2. There are 15 residues in the CDR3. CDR1 LGHDT and CDR2 YNNKEL come from the germline V gene (reference sequence). V lost 0 bases, J lost 9 bases, and 6 bases stayed unmatched.

The CDR3 loop is CAWRALGHTEAFF. Written as DNA, the CDR3 is TGTGCCTGGAGGGCCTTGGGGCACACTGAAGCTTTCTTT. This chain connects TRBV30 to TRBJ1-1, with TRBD1 as a possible D gene (5 bases). In germline, CDR1 is GTSNPN, CDR2 SVGIG (reference sequence). This CDR3 has 13 amino acids. V gave up 3 bases and J gave up 3 bases, with 11 bases separating them. Full variable domain (missing parts from reference TRBV30 and TRBJ1-1): SQTIHQWPATLVQPVGSPLSLECTVEGTSNPNLYWYRQAAGRGLQLLFYSVGIGQISSEVPQNLSASRPQDRQFILSSKKLLLSDSGFYLCAWRALGHTEAFFGQGTRLTVV.

This chain uses TRBV19 with TRBJ2-5; TRBD2 aligns across 7 bases. Unmatched junction bases numbered 4, after V lost 3 bases and J lost 0 bases. Germline assignment: CDR1 LNHDA and CDR2 SQIVND (reference sequence). The CDR3 has 15 amino acids. CDR3 DNA: TGTGCCAGTAGTATGGGGGGGATTTACCAAGAGACCCAGTACTTC. Its translation is CASSMGGIYQETQYF.

V and J are TRBV2 and TRBJ2-3; no clear D. Trimming cost V 7 bases and J 5 bases, with 13 bases left between them. Germline V lookup: CDR1 SNHLY, CDR2 FYNNEI. This CDR3 is 13 amino acids long. The CDR3 coding sequence is TGTGCCAGCAAACCCGGAGCTAGAGATACGCAGTATTTT. Its protein is CASKPGARDTQYF.

This chain connects TRBV5-6 to TRBJ2-2, with D maybe TRBD2 (6 bases). V lost 4 bases and J 1 base, leaving 11 bases between the germline ends. CDR1 and CDR2 from the germline V gene are SGHDT and YYEEEE. The CDR3 runs 15 residues. This CDR3 is CASSRGAGNTGELFF. In DNA, the CDR3 is TGTGCCAGCAGCCGCGGAGCGGGGAACACCGGGGAGCTGTTTTTT. Full variable domain (missing parts from reference TRBV5-6 and TRBJ2-2): DAGVTQSPTHLIKTRGQQVTLRCSPKSGHDTVSWYQQALGQGPQFIFQYYEEEERQRGNFPDRFSGHQFPNYSSELNVNALLLGDSALYLCASSRGAGNTGELFFGEGSRLTVL.

The chain couples TRBV7-9 to TRBJ2-1; D unresolved. From germline, CDR1 is SEHNR and CDR2 FQNEAQ (reference sequence). Trimming shortened V by 3 bases and J by 0 bases, and 9 bases separated the two germline ends. The CDR3 contains 15 residues. CDR3 DNA sequence: TGTGCCAGCAGCTTTCGACTTAGCTCCTACAATGAGCAGTTCTTC. As protein: CASSFRLSSYNEQFF.

The chain couples TRBV6-5 to TRBJ2-7; no clear D. This CDR3 is 11 amino acids long. V lost 2 bases and J 6 bases, leaving 5 bases between the germline ends. Germline V gene lookup returns CDR1 MNHEY and CDR2 SVGAGI. CDR3 residues: CASSYRGEQYF. CDR3 bases: TGTGCCAGCAGTTACAGAGGCGAGCAGTACTTC.

This rearrangement joins TRBV4-1 to TRBJ1-1; perhaps TRBD1 as D (5 bases). V dropped 1 base and J dropped 1 base, with 7 bases sitting between them. The V gene's germline CDR1 is MGHRA and CDR2 YSYEKL. The CDR3 extends over 14 amino acids. The CDR3 here is CASSQGRENTEAFF. The CDR3 DNA sequence: TGCGCCAGCAGCCAAGGCAGGGAGAACACTGAAGCTTTCTTT.

The chain has TRBV5-1 and TRBJ1-2; a weak D match, TRBD1 (6 bases). The V gene lost 0 bases and the J gene lost 4 bases, with 16 bases spanning the gap. The germline V gene has CDR1 SGHRS and CDR2 YFSETQ. The length of the CDR3 is 16 residues. CDR3: CASSLGVWTAGYGYTF. The CDR3, as DNA: TGCGCCAGCAGCTTGGGGGTCTGGACAGCTGGCTATGGCTACACCTTC.

J is TRBJ1-5 and V is TRBV7-9; 8 nucleotides line up with TRBD1. Germline V lookup: CDR1 SEHNR, CDR2 FQNEAQ (reference sequence). V was pared by 5 bases and J by 7 bases, with 4 bases of the junction left unmatched. The CDR3 runs to 13 residues. The CDR3 reads CASSPGGGQPQHF. The CDR3 DNA reads as TGTGCCAGCAGCCCAGGGGGCGGACAGCCCCAGCATTTT.

The J gene is TRBJ1-1, the V gene TRBV5-4; 7 bases are shared with TRBD1. J was trimmed by 2 bases and V by 0 bases; bases with no gene match: 1. The germline CDR1 and CDR2 sequences are SGHNT and YYREEE (reference sequence). The CDR3 runs to 14 residues. The CDR3 coding sequence is TGTGCCAGCAGCTTGGACAGGGGAAACACTGAAGCTTTCTTT. Translated: CASSLDRGNTEAFF.

The chain combines TRBV9 with TRBJ2-1; D is perhaps TRBD1 (6 bases). The CDR3 contains 15 residues. V was cut by 2 bases and J by 1 base, with 10 bases left in between. CDR1 and CDR2 (germline): SGDLS, YYNGEE. The CDR3 reads CASSVTGGSYNEQFF. CDR3 in DNA: TGTGCCAGCAGCGTGACAGGTGGGTCCTACAATGAGCAGTTCTTC.

The gene calls are TRBV19 and TRBJ2-7; tentative D call: TRBD2 (6 bases). The length of the CDR3 is 13 residues. V was clipped by 6 bases and J by 1 base, with 10 bases between them. Germline V gene data show CDR1 as LNHDA and CDR2 as SQIVND (reference sequence). The CDR3 here is CASSGGLSYEQYF. Here the CDR3 DNA reads TGTGCCAGTAGCGGGGGACTTTCCTACGAGCAGTACTTC.

The V and J genes are TRBV7-9 and TRBJ2-5; 7 bases agree with TRBD1. The CDR3 has 14 amino acids. J was trimmed by 5 bases and V by 5 bases; bases with no gene match: 8. Germline CDR1 SEHNR, CDR2 FQNEAQ (reference sequence). The CDR3 sequence: CASSQRQGRETQYF. CDR3 nucleotides: TGTGCCAGCAGCCAGAGACAGGGACGGGAGACCCAGTACTTC.

CDR3 coding DNA: TGTGCCAGCAGGAGCAAAACCGGGACAGGGTCTGACGAGCAGTACTTC. Its translation is CASRSKTGTGSDEQYF. The chain couples TRBV27 to TRBJ2-7, with 9 nucleotides matching TRBD1. The V gene end was trimmed by 6 bases and the J gene end by 5 bases; junction bases not matched to a gene: 14. The germline gives CDR1 MNHEY, CDR2 SMNVEV (reference sequence). CDR3 length equals 16 residues.

The chain is built from TRBV5-4 and TRBJ1-2, with D perhaps matching TRBD1 (5 bases). Looked up from germline, CDR1 is SGHNT and CDR2 is YYREEE (reference sequence). The ends were cut back, 0 bases at V and 7 bases at J, with 10 bases in the middle. This CDR3 is built from 13 residues. CDR3 loop: CASSLETAAGYTF. The CDR3 region has the DNA TGTGCCAGCAGCTTGGAGACAGCCGCTGGCTACACCTTC.

The chain joins TRBV4-3 to TRBJ2-7, with 8 bases aligning to TRBD1. V lost 3 bases to trimming and J lost 4 bases; unmatched junction nucleotides: 5. The CDR3 consists of 14 residues. CDR1 is LGHNA and CDR2 is YSLEER in the germline V gene. The CDR3 protein is CASSQDRVRYEQYF. The CDR3 DNA sequence: TGCGCCAGCAGCCAGGACAGGGTTAGATACGAGCAGTACTTC.

The chain employs TRBV2 and TRBJ2-1, with 7 bases identical to TRBD2. In germline, CDR1 is SNHLY, CDR2 FYNNEI. This CDR3 spans 19 amino acids. Losses at the gene ends were 4 bases for V and 0 bases for J; bases not matched to a gene: 15. CDR3 nucleotide sequence: TGTGCCAGCAGTGCGTACCCTGGGAGGGGACTTATCTCCTACAATGAGCAGTTCTTC. Its translation: CASSAYPGRGLISYNEQFF.

The chain recombines TRBV6-5 with TRBJ1-3, with 8 bases fitting TRBD1. The J segment lost 1 base and the V segment lost 10 bases, leaving 9 bases of the junction unmatched. The CDR3 spans 15 residues. In germline, CDR1 is MNHEY, CDR2 SVGAGI. CDR3 DNA sequence: TGTGCCACCTGTCGACAGGGGCGGTCTGGAAACACCATATATTTT. Translating gives CATCRQGRSGNTIYF.

The chain couples TRBV5-1 to TRBJ2-1, with D perhaps TRBD2 (5 bases). CDR3 size: 16 residues. Germline CDR1 SGHRS, CDR2 YFSETQ. The V and J ends lost 5 bases and 0 bases respectively, with 15 bases between them. The CDR3 sequence is CASSRAGLSSYNEQFF. CDR3 sequence (DNA): TGCGCCAGCAGTAGGGCGGGCCTATCCTCCTACAATGAGCAGTTCTTC.

This clone was seen a single time. The J gene is TRBJ1-3, the V gene TRBV5-5; D possibly corresponds to TRBD1 (5 bases). V was trimmed by 4 bases and J by 4 bases, leaving 15 bases between them. The CDR3 sequence is 15 residues long. The germline CDR1 and CDR2 sequences are SGHKS and YYEKEE (reference sequence). The CDR3 DNA reads as TGTGCCAGCAGCCTCCGACAGATACCGGGAAACACCATATATTTT. Translated: CASSLRQIPGNTIYF.

This chain connects TRBV7-9 to TRBJ2-7; 7 bases fit TRBD2. J lost 4 bases, V lost 0 bases, and 6 bases had no gene match. CDR1 is SEHNR, CDR2 FQNEAQ, per germline (reference sequence). The CDR3 covers 15 residues. CDR3 nucleotides: TGTGCCAGCAGCTTAGCTGGGGGGGATCCATACGAGCAGTACTTC. This gives the protein CASSLAGGDPYEQYF.

The V and J genes are TRBV9 and TRBJ2-5; D is perhaps TRBD1 (6 bases). CDR1 is SGDLS, CDR2 YYNGEE, per germline. CDR3 length: 17 amino acids. V lost 3 bases and J 5 bases, leaving 23 bases between the germline ends. The DNA for the CDR3 is TGTGCCAGCAGCGCTCACTCACCCGGGACATCAAAGGAGACCCAGTACTTC. Protein product: CASSAHSPGTSKETQYF.